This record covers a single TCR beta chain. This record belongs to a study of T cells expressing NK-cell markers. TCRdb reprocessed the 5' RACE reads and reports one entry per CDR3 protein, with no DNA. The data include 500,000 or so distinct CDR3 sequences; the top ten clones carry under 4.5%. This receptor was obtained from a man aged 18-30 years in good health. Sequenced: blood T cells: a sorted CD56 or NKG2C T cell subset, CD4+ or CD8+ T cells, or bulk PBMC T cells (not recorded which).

CDR3 amino acids: CASSLLVREQYF. The rearrangement uses TRBV7-9 and TRBJ2-7. There are 12 residues in the CDR3. Germline V gives CDR1 SEHNR, CDR2 FQNEAQ (reference sequence).